These 2 T cell receptor beta chains were sequenced from one sample in a study of cytomegalovirus exposure and HLA in healthy donors. PCR involved 60 Vbeta and 13 Jbeta primers. Only in-frame clones appear in the TCRdb table, and some are missing; sequencing was by immunoSEQ multiplex PCR. The sample yields more than 95,000 clones, roughly 85% seen once. The sequencing sample was made of PBMCs. The receptors were sampled from a woman aged 40 to 50 in good health and CMV-seropositive.

This rearrangement joins TRBV19 to TRBJ1-5; 8 nucleotides match TRBD1. The junction had 7 bases not matched to a gene; V was cut back by 5 bases and J by 4 bases. This CDR3 region has 15 residues. Germline CDR1 reads LNHDA; CDR2 reads SQIVND (reference sequence). CDR3 nucleotide sequence: TGTGCCAGTAGTCTTCGGGACAGGTCGAATCAGCCCCAGCATTTT. The encoded protein is CASSLRDRSNQPQHF.

The CDR3 DNA sequence: TGTGCCAGCAGTCGGGACTTCGGCACCGGGGAGCTGTTTTTT. Amino acids: CASSRDFGTGELFF. This chain joins TRBV6-1 and TRBJ2-2, with a tentative D call TRBD2 (6 bases). The V gene lost 5 bases and the J gene lost 4 bases, with 11 bases spanning the gap. The CDR3 contains 14 residues. From germline, CDR1 is MNHNS and CDR2 SASEGT.